Presented here are 15 T cell receptor beta chains from one specimen sequenced in a study of CXCR3-negative and CXCR3-positive naive CD8 T cells. Each TRB cDNA library was prepared by 5' RACE (with UMI labels). With the 5' RACE reads reprocessed, TCRdb shows one record per CDR3 protein and no DNA. Recorded for this sample: tens of thousands of distinct CDR3 sequences. The sequenced material came from memory CD8+ T cells from blood. The receptor set was obtained from a human donor in good health. Some clones in this sample may be carry-over from other donors' samples.

V is TRBV5-5 and J is TRBJ2-1; no DNA is available, so the TRBD1 call from TCRdb remains unchecked. The CDR3 totals 16 residues. Germline loops: CDR1 SGHKS, CDR2 YYEKEE (reference sequence). The CDR3 spells CASSLEGVSSYNEQFF.

The CDR3 protein is CASSGRDRGANTEAFF. The chain is built from TRBV7-8 and TRBJ1-1; TCRdb indicates TRBD1, and absent DNA this call remains unverified. CDR3 length: 16 residues. Looked up from germline, CDR1 is SGHVS and CDR2 is FQNEAQ.

V gene TRBV6-1 combines with J gene TRBJ2-7; TCRdb selects TRBD1, and the lack of DNA leaves this call unchecked. The CDR3 consists of 13 residues. The germline gives CDR1 MNHNS, CDR2 SASEGT. The CDR3 loop is CASSYRGPNIQYF.

J is TRBJ2-7 and V is TRBV4-1; TCRdb returns TRBD1, unconfirmable since there is no DNA. The CDR3 extends over 14 amino acids. The V gene's germline CDR1 is MGHRA and CDR2 YSYEKL. The CDR3 here is CASSQKQGGYEQYF.

The chain employs TRBV28 and TRBJ2-2; TCRdb names TRBD1, which stays unverified in the absence of DNA. CDR1 and CDR2 (germline): MDHEN, SYDVKM. The CDR3 consists of 18 residues. The CDR3 loop is CASSPPIGAMGNTGELFF.

The V and J genes are TRBV11-2 and TRBJ2-1; TCRdb's D call, TRBD2, is unchecked because there is no DNA. The CDR3 runs to 15 residues. In germline, CDR1 is SGHAT, CDR2 FQNNGV. CDR3: CASSLGHSSGGEQFF.

The rearrangement joins TRBV20-1 to TRBJ2-7; checking the TCRdb D call of TRBD1 is not possible without DNA. The CDR3 spans 13 residues. Germline-derived CDR1 and CDR2 are DFQATT and SNEGSKA (reference sequence). CDR3: CSGNPGANYEQYF.

The CDR3 is CASSPLYSNEQFF. V is TRBV5-1 and J is TRBJ2-1; TCRdb's D call of TRBD2 is untestable without DNA. CDR1 and CDR2 from the germline V gene are SGHRS and YFSETQ. CDR3 length: 13 residues.

CDR3 amino acids: CASSEAGVWTEAFF. The V call is TRBV6-1, the J call TRBJ1-1. This CDR3 contains 14 residues. Germline CDR1 is MNHNS and CDR2 is SASEGT.

This chain links TRBV2 with TRBJ2-7. Per germline, CDR1 SNHLY and CDR2 FYNNEI. CDR3 length: 13 amino acids. The CDR3 sequence is CASSEDGSYEQYF.

The V gene is TRBV2, the J gene TRBJ2-1; the TCRdb call, TRBD1, lacks DNA for checking. CDR3 length: 15 residues. Per germline, CDR1 SNHLY and CDR2 FYNNEI. The CDR3 sequence is CASSAGATSYNEQFF.

This chain joins TRBV6-5 and TRBJ1-4; with no DNA, the TCRdb D assignment of TRBD1 cannot be verified. CDR3 length: 16 amino acids. Germline CDR1 and CDR2: MNHEY and SVGAGI. CDR3: CASSYSHRGTNEKLFF.

J is TRBJ2-5 and V is TRBV28; the TCRdb call, TRBD2, lacks DNA for checking. Germline V gene sequence: CDR1 MDHEN, CDR2 SYDVKM. The CDR3 runs 13 residues. CDR3 sequence reads: CASSKRERETQYF. The variable domain in full, completed from reference TRBV28 and TRBJ2-5, reads DVKVTQSSRYLVKRTGEKVFLECVQDMDHENMFWYRQDPGLGLRLIYFSYDVKMKEKGDIPEGYSVSREKKERFSLILESASTNQTSMYLCASSKRERETQYFGPGTRLLVL.

The V gene is TRBV14, the J gene TRBJ2-7. The V gene's germline CDR1 is SGHDN and CDR2 FVKESK. The CDR3 is made up of 14 amino acids. CDR3 residues: CASSHPQPTYEQYF. Using reference TRBV14 and TRBJ2-7 for the parts outside the CDR3, the full variable domain is EAGVTQFPSHSVIEKGQTVTLRCDPISGHDNLYWYRRVMGKEIKFLLHFVKESKQDESGMPNNRFLAERTGGTYSTLKVQPAELEDSGVYFCASSHPQPTYEQYFGPGTRLTVT.

The chain employs TRBV29-1 and TRBJ2-1; TCRdb selects TRBD2, and the lack of DNA leaves this call unchecked. CDR1 SQVTM and CDR2 ANQGSEA come from the germline V gene. The CDR3 is made up of 16 amino acids. This CDR3 is CSVGGLGTSGYNEQFF.